These 30 T cell receptor beta chains came from one sample sequenced in a study of Ad26.COV2.S vaccination and SARS-CoV-2 variants. Treatment given: 19 received Ad26.COV2.S at low or high dose, single or two shots; several received placebo; per-sample allocation not given. Specimens were obtained on day 63 following the first vaccine or placebo injection. Clones were read by immunoSEQ multiplex PCR, and TCRdb kept only the in-frame ones, dropping some. This table holds 400,000 to 450,000 clones, around 90% found once. The sample was peripheral blood, taken in a trial of Ad26.COV2.S vaccine versus placebo. These receptors all stem from a person between 18 and 65 years old who received the Ad26.COV2.S COVID-19 vaccine or a placebo.

The rearrangement links TRBV7-8 to TRBJ2-1; no clear D. CDR1 and CDR2 (germline): SGHVS, FQNEAQ. The CDR3 spans 17 residues. Trimming stripped 3 bases from V and 7 bases from J, with 22 bases between. CDR3 bases: TGTGCCAGCAGCTTGGGTAGGGTCTGGACGGCTGGGAATGAGCAGTTCTTC. Its translation is CASSLGRVWTAGNEQFF.

The chain joins TRBV5-1 to TRBJ2-1, with TRBD2 matching 10 bases. The CDR3 consists of 16 residues. Per the germline V gene, CDR1 is SGHRS and CDR2 is YFSETQ. V shed 4 bases, J shed 7 bases, and the junction held 11 bases outside the gene matches. The CDR3 coding sequence is TGCGCCAGCAGCCTTAGAGCGGGAGGGCCGGGGAATGAGCAGTTCTTC. Encoded protein: CASSLRAGGPGNEQFF. Looking up the rest from reference TRBV5-1 and TRBJ2-1 gives the full variable domain: KAGVTQTPRYLIKTRGQQVTLSCSPISGHRSVSWYQQTPGQGLQFLFEYFSETQRNKGNFPGRFSGRQFSNSRSEMNVSTLELGDSALYLCASSLRAGGPGNEQFFGPGTRLTVL.

This clone appeared a few times. The CDR3 DNA sequence: TGTGCCAGCAGCCAAGTCAGTCTTTACCAAGAGACCCAGTACTTC. Residues: CASSQVSLYQETQYF. The chain links TRBV4-2 to TRBJ2-5; D is uncertain. Trimming pared 1 base from V and 0 bases from J, leaving 9 bases between. The CDR3 runs to 15 residues. The germline V gene has CDR1 LGHNA and CDR2 YNFKEQ.

The chain's CDR3 is CASSWTGGAYEQYF. The CDR3 coding sequence is TGTGCCAGCAGCTGGACAGGGGGGGCCTACGAGCAGTACTTC. The chain has TRBV5-6 and TRBJ2-7; TRBD1 agrees at 10 bases. V shed 3 bases and J 2 bases; nucleotides not matched to a gene: 2. There are 14 residues in the CDR3. In germline, CDR1 is SGHDT, CDR2 YYEEEE.

V is TRBV21-1 and J is TRBJ2-1; the table's D call, TRBD1, was not checked against the DNA. TRBV21-1 is assigned pseudogene status. This CDR3 spans 20 amino acids. This chain's CDR3 is CASSKASWSCLQGGYNEQFF. In nucleotides, the CDR3 is TGTGCCAGCAGCAAAGCCTCTTGGTCCTGTTTACAGGGGGGCTACAATGAGCAGTTCTTC.

The rearrangement links TRBV2 to TRBJ2-1, with 10 bases aligning to TRBD2. Germline V CDR1 and CDR2: SNHLY, FYNNEI. V lost 3 bases and J lost 2; bases outside the gene matches: 4. The CDR3 length is 16 residues. The CDR3, as DNA: TGTGCCAGCAGTGACCCTAGCGGGAGAACCTACAATGAGCAGTTCTTC. Its translation is CASSDPSGRTYNEQFF.

The chain joins TRBV7-9 to TRBJ2-3; tentatively, D is TRBD1 (7 bases). Per the germline V gene, CDR1 is SEHNR and CDR2 is FQNEAQ (reference sequence). The V gene lost 5 bases and the J gene lost 0 bases, with 15 bases spanning the gap. The CDR3 totals 16 residues. The CDR3 DNA reads TGTGCCAGCAGCCGTAACAGGGGACTTAGCACAGATACGCAGTATTTT. This encodes CASSRNRGLSTDTQYF.

The chain is built from TRBV18 and TRBJ2-7; D is unresolved. With 6 bases removed from V and 7 bases from J, the gap between germline ends came to 22 bases. Germline values: CDR1 KGHSH, CDR2 LQKENI. This CDR3 has 15 amino acids. The CDR3 DNA is TGTGCCAGCTCGTACCGGCAGGTACGAGGTGAAGAGCAGTACTTC. This codes for CASSYRQVRGEEQYF.

J is TRBJ1-1 and V is TRBV5-4, with 7 bases identical to TRBD1. The CDR3 is made up of 15 amino acids. Germline V gene data show CDR1 as SGHNT and CDR2 as YYREEE (reference sequence). Germline trimming cut 4 bases from V and 3 bases from J; bases unmatched to any gene: 9. CDR3 bases: TGTGCCAGCAGCAGAAGAACAGGGGACTACACTGAAGCTTTCTTT. Amino acids: CASSRRTGDYTEAFF.

V gene TRBV7-2 combines with J gene TRBJ1-2; 8 nucleotides align to TRBD1. Germline V lookup: CDR1 SGHTA, CDR2 FQGNSA. V was pared by 2 bases and J by 6 bases, with 14 bases of the junction left unmatched. There are 17 residues in the CDR3. CDR3 sequence reads: CASSLSLAGRGRDGYTF. DNA for the CDR3: TGTGCCAGCAGCTTAAGCCTGGCGGGCAGGGGGCGAGATGGCTACACCTTC.

The V gene is TRBV7-2, the J gene TRBJ2-3; D is undetermined. Germline V CDR1 and CDR2: SGHTA, FQGNSA. The length of the CDR3 is 15 residues. V lost 5 bases and J lost 1, with 13 bases in between. The CDR3: CASSKGRLGTDTQYF. CDR3 bases: TGTGCCAGCAGCAAAGGAAGACTTGGCACAGATACGCAGTATTTT.

A word on this clone: At one of its ends the junction is not consistent with the germline gene, which may arise from a read error. The chain has TRBV15 and TRBJ2-5; TRBD2 might be the D (6 bases). CDR3 length equals 15 residues. Looked up from germline, CDR1 is LNHNV and CDR2 is YYDKDF (reference sequence). The CDR3 DNA is TGTGCCACCAGCGGAGATGGACTAACTCAAGAGACCCAGTACTTC. It is translated as CATSGDGLTQETQYF.

This clone was found a few times. V gene TRBV6-1 combines with J gene TRBJ2-7; possibly TRBD2 for D (6 bases). V gave up 0 bases and J gave up 4 bases, with 13 bases separating them. This CDR3 spans 15 amino acids. Germline V gene sequence: CDR1 MNHNS, CDR2 SASEGT. CDR3 DNA sequence: TGTGCCAGCAGTGAAGCGGGAGGAGCGTCGTACGAGCAGTACTTC. This codes for CASSEAGGASYEQYF.

This rearrangement joins TRBV30 to TRBJ2-1, with TRBD2 matching 11 bases. Germline V gene lookup returns CDR1 GTSNPN and CDR2 SVGIG (reference sequence). The CDR3 length is 19 residues. V shed 8 bases and J 0 bases; nucleotides not matched to a gene: 18. The CDR3 protein is CARAETGDLAGGSYNEQFF. The DNA for the CDR3 is TGTGCCCGAGCCGAGACAGGGGATCTAGCGGGGGGCTCCTACAATGAGCAGTTCTTC.

The rearrangement links TRBV18 to TRBJ1-1; D remains unclear. CDR3 size: 13 residues. Germline V CDR1 and CDR2: KGHSH, LQKENI. Trimming shortened V by 2 bases and J by 0 bases, and 4 bases separated the two germline ends. DNA for the CDR3: TGTGCCAGCTCACCAGAGATGAACACTGAAGCTTTCTTT. Protein product: CASSPEMNTEAFF.

J is TRBJ1-5 and V is TRBV19, with D unclear. V gave up 0 bases and J gave up 6 bases, with 3 bases separating them. Germline CDR1 LNHDA, CDR2 SQIVND (reference sequence). This CDR3 has 12 residues. CDR3: CASSIDTQPQHF. CDR3 DNA sequence: TGTGCCAGTAGTATAGATACTCAGCCCCAGCATTTT.

The rearrangement uses TRBV18 and TRBJ1-1, with unresolved D. Germline-derived CDR1 and CDR2 are KGHSH and LQKENI. CDR3 length: 13 amino acids. Trimming removed 0 bases at V and 5 bases at J, with 7 bases between. CDR3 sequence reads: CASSPPSRTEAFF. DNA for the CDR3: TGTGCCAGCTCACCACCGTCTAGGACTGAAGCTTTCTTT.

This clone has just one count. This chain connects TRBV19 to TRBJ2-1; no reliable D call. The CDR3 extends over 13 amino acids. V was trimmed by 1 base and J by 6 bases, leaving 7 bases between them. The germline V gene has CDR1 LNHDA and CDR2 SQIVND (reference sequence). Here the CDR3 DNA reads TGTGCCAGTAGTATAGGGCATCCCAATGAGCAGTTCTTC. Translating gives CASSIGHPNEQFF.

V gene TRBV2 combines with J gene TRBJ2-7; D could derive from TRBD1 or TRBD2 (5 bases each). The V and J ends lost 4 bases and 4 bases respectively, with 20 bases between them. The CDR3 consists of 16 residues. Germline V gene sequence: CDR1 SNHLY, CDR2 FYNNEI. The chain's CDR3 is CASSVRDGAVGYEQYF. In DNA form, the CDR3 reads TGTGCCAGCAGTGTTAGGGACGGCGCGGTCGGGTACGAGCAGTACTTC.

The chain has TRBV2 and TRBJ1-3, with 7 bases lining up with TRBD1. The V gene end was trimmed by 6 bases and the J gene end by 2 bases; junction bases not matched to a gene: 1. The CDR3 is made up of 13 amino acids. In germline, CDR1 is SNHLY, CDR2 FYNNEI. The CDR3 spells CASRQGTGNTIYF. The CDR3 DNA reads TGTGCCAGCAGACAGGGGACTGGAAACACCATATATTTT.

V is TRBV4-2 and J is TRBJ2-7; D is possibly TRBD2 (5 bases). Germline CDR1 and CDR2: LGHNA and YNFKEQ. Between the trimmed V and J ends, which lost 1 base and 3 bases, there was a span of 10 bases. This CDR3 is built from 14 residues. In nucleotides, the CDR3 is TGTGCCAGCAGCCAAGGTCGGGGTGTCTACGAGCAGTACTTC. Amino acids: CASSQGRGVYEQYF.

V usage is TRBV12-5 and J usage is TRBJ2-3, with D perhaps matching TRBD1 (5 bases). This CDR3 comprises 14 residues. V was cut by 4 bases and J by 2 bases, with 10 bases left in between. The germline V gene encodes CDR1 LGHNT and CDR2 FRNRAP. The CDR3 protein is CASGSGIPTDTQYF. In DNA, the CDR3 is TGTGCTAGTGGTTCAGGGATACCCACAGATACGCAGTATTTT. Drawing the rest from reference TRBV12-5 and TRBJ2-3, the complete variable domain is DARVTQTPRHKVTEMGQEVTMRCQPILGHNTVFWYRQTMMQGLELLAYFRNRAPLDDSGMPKDRFSAEMPDATLATLKIQPSEPRDSAVYFCASGSGIPTDTQYFGPGTRLTVL.

CDR3 region: CASSLGLAQYNEQFF. CDR3 in DNA: TGTGCCAGCAGTTTGGGACTAGCACAATACAATGAGCAGTTCTTC. The rearrangement links TRBV27 to TRBJ2-1; TRBD2 matches 9 bases. With V trimmed by 3 bases and J by 4 bases, 4 bases remained unmatched. The CDR3 is 15 amino acids. Germline V gene data show CDR1 as MNHEY and CDR2 as SMNVEV (reference sequence).

The table lists this clone with a count of one. The CDR3 protein is CASSFPTGGDEKLFF. For the CDR3, the DNA is TGTGCCAGCAGTTTCCCGACAGGTGGTGATGAAAAACTGTTTTTT. J is TRBJ1-4 and V is TRBV28; D is possibly TRBD1 (6 bases). The germline V gene has CDR1 MDHEN and CDR2 SYDVKM. Trimming removed 3 bases at V and 6 bases at J, with 14 bases between. The CDR3 contains 15 residues.

This clone was counted between two and nine times. V usage is TRBV5-1 and J usage is TRBJ1-6; weak D call: TRBD1 (5 bases). The V gene lost 1 base and the J gene lost 8 bases, with 10 bases spanning the gap. This CDR3 has 14 residues. Looked up from germline, CDR1 is SGHRS and CDR2 is YFSETQ. The CDR3 loop is CASSLTGEDSPLHF. The CDR3, as DNA: TGCGCCAGCAGCTTGACAGGCGAGGATTCACCCCTCCACTTT.

CDR3 loop: CASSLYRQVSYEQYF. The CDR3 DNA reads as TGTGCCAGCAGCTTATATCGACAGGTCTCCTACGAGCAGTACTTC. The chain combines TRBV7-9 with TRBJ2-7, with a tentative D call TRBD1 (6 bases). Germline loops: CDR1 SEHNR, CDR2 FQNEAQ (reference sequence). The ends were cut back, 2 bases at V and 0 bases at J, with 11 bases in the middle. The CDR3 runs 15 residues.

The chain has TRBV6-6 and TRBJ2-7; D call uncertain. There are 15 residues in the CDR3. V lost 8 bases and J 0 bases, leaving 17 bases between the germline ends. Germline V gene sequence: CDR1 MNHNY, CDR2 SVGAGI (reference sequence). This CDR3 is CASGNPTRNSYEQYF. CDR3 DNA sequence: TGTGCCAGCGGCAACCCGACTCGTAACTCCTACGAGCAGTACTTC.

This clone occurred a few times. This same CDR3 is encoded by further DNA sequences in the sample. The genes are TRBV5-1 and TRBJ2-1, with D maybe TRBD1 (5 bases). Germline V CDR1 and CDR2: SGHRS, YFSETQ. V dropped 0 bases and J dropped 5 bases, with 6 bases sitting between them. The CDR3 is 13 amino acids. CDR3 bases: TGCGCCAGCAGCTTGGCAGGGAACAATGAGCAGTTCTTC. Translated: CASSLAGNNEQFF.

The rearrangement uses TRBV6-5 and TRBJ2-7, with D tentatively TRBD2 (6 bases). The CDR3 consists of 15 residues. V lost 6 bases, J lost 2 bases, and 17 bases lay in between. Germline V gene data show CDR1 as MNHEY and CDR2 as SVGAGI. The CDR3 here is CASRPSGTQPYEQYF. CDR3 in DNA: TGTGCCAGCAGGCCATCCGGGACTCAGCCCTACGAGCAGTACTTC.

The chain couples TRBV6-6 to TRBJ2-3; D gene ambiguous. The CDR3 loop spans 11 amino acids. From germline, CDR1 is MNHNY and CDR2 SVGAGI (reference sequence). Trimming shortened V by 6 bases and J by 5 bases, and 6 bases separated the two germline ends. As DNA, the CDR3 is TGTGCCAGCAGCCAGGTAGATACGCAGTATTTT. The encoded protein is CASSQVDTQYF.